Listed below are T cell receptor beta chains from one sample, sequenced in a study of cytomegalovirus exposure and HLA in healthy donors. Profiled with immunoSEQ multiplex PCR; TCRdb holds only in-frame clones, not every one. The data contain about 190,000 clones, roughly 87% of them seen just once; the ten biggest clones take up more than 1%. The sequencing input was PBMCs. The receptors stem from a boy aged 2 to 10 in good health and CMV-seronegative. Each CDR3 is given with its conserved first and last residue. The D gene is left open where the match is weak. Some rows have no size entry. The others give once, few or many, or a class for an expanded clone.

j_call clone_size v_call d_call cdr3_nt cdr3_aa
TRBJ1-2 . TRBV28 TRBD1 TGTGCCAGCAGTTGGACAGGACGTAACTATGGCTACACCTTC CASSWTGRNYGYTF
TRBJ2-1 . TRBV5-4 TRBD2 TGTGCCAGCAGCTTGATAGGGACTAGTAGCAATGAGCAGTTCTTC CASSLIGTSSNEQFF
TRBJ1-1 . TRBV6-1 . TGTGCCAGCAGTGATCAGGGAAACACTGAAGCTTTCTTT CASSDQGNTEAFF
TRBJ1-1 few TRBV7-9 . TGTGCCAGCAGCTTAGAGGGGTGGACTGAAGCTTTCTTT CASSLEGWTEAFF
TRBJ2-5 . TRBV7-9 . TGTTCCAGCAGCTTAGTTCAGGGGTTAGAGACCCAGTACTTC CSSSLVQGLETQYF
TRBJ2-3 . TRBV29-1 . TGCAGCGTAGAGGTTCCGAGGAGGCGGGATAGCACAGATACGCAGTATTTT CSVEVPRRRDSTDTQYF
TRBJ2-3 . TRBV19 . TGTGCCAGTAGTATAGCCCTCACAGATACGCAGTATTTT CASSIALTDTQYF
TRBJ1-3 . TRBV6-6 TRBD1 TGTGCCAGCAGTTATACAGGGGATTCTGGAAACACCATATATTTT CASSYTGDSGNTIYF
TRBJ1-1 . TRBV9 . TGTGCCAGCAGCCCTCAGGGCGGGGCGAACACTGAAGCTTTCTTT CASSPQGGANTEAFF
TRBJ1-3 . TRBV9 TRBD1 TGTGCCAGCAGCGTGAGACAGGGAGACTCTGGAAACACCATATATTTT CASSVRQGDSGNTIYF
TRBJ2-5 . TRBV2 . TGTGCCAGCGCTGGACTTCCTCAAGAGACCCAGTACTTC CASAGLPQETQYF
TRBJ1-3 once TRBV5-1 . TGCGCCAGCAGCCCGGAGATTGGGGCCTCTGGAAACACCATATATTTT CASSPEIGASGNTIYF
TRBJ2-3 . TRBV30 . TGTGCCTGGACCCCCCGGGGAACTCGCACAGATACGCAGTATTTT CAWTPRGTRTDTQYF
TRBJ2-2 . TRBV11-2 . TGTGCCAGCAGCTTAGGGGTCGGCGGGAATTGGGGCACCGGGGAGCTGTTTTTT CASSLGVGGNWGTGELFF
TRBJ1-2 . TRBV29-1 . TGCAGCGCGGACAGCTTGGGGTATGGCTACACCTTC CSADSLGYGYTF
TRBJ1-2 . TRBV7-9 TRBD1 TGTTCCAGCAGCGAATTAGGGGCCGACAGGGTTGCGGATGGCTACACCTTC CSSSELGADRVADGYTF
TRBJ1-2 . TRBV28 . TGTGCCAGCCGGGACACCCCTAACTATGGCTACACCTTC CASRDTPNYGYTF
TRBJ2-5 . TRBV5-1 . TGCGCCAGCAGCTTGGCTGCAGGGGGGCAAGAGACCCAGTACTTC CASSLAAGGQETQYF